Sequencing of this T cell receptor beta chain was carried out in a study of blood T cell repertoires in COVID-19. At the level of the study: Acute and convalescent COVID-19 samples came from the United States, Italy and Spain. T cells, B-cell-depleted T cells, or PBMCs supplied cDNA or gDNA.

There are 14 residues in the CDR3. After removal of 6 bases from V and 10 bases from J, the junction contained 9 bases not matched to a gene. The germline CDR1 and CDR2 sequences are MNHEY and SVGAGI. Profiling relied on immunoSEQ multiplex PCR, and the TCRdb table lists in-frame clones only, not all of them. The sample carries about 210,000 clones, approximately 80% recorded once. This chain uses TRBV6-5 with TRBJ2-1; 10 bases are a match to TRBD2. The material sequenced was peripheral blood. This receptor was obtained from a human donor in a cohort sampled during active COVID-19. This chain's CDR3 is CASRFSSGGQEQFF. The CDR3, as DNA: TGTGCCAGCAGGTTCTCTAGCGGGGGACAGGAGCAGTTCTTC.